This passage covers 21 T cell receptor beta chains from one sample sequenced in a study of T cell responses to AZD1222 COVID-19 vaccine. Some clones are missing from TCRdb's copy, which holds only in-frame ones; the method was immunoSEQ multiplex PCR. Here the sample spans under 140,000 clones, about 88% being singletons. Sequenced material: peripheral blood, taken on day 0 of AZD1222 vaccination. The receptors were sampled from an adult in good health.

The J gene is TRBJ1-2, the V gene TRBV30, with D hard to call. This CDR3 spans 14 amino acids. The germline gives CDR1 GTSNPN, CDR2 SVGIG (reference sequence). V gave up 0 bases and J gave up 3 bases, with 11 bases separating them. The CDR3: CAWSVAHSYYGYTF. DNA for the CDR3: TGTGCCTGGAGTGTTGCACATTCTTACTATGGCTACACCTTC. Looking up the rest from reference TRBV30 and TRBJ1-2 gives the full variable domain: SQTIHQWPATLVQPVGSPLSLECTVEGTSNPNLYWYRQAAGRGLQLLFYSVGIGQISSEVPQNLSASRPQDRQFILSSKKLLLSDSGFYLCAWSVAHSYYGYTFGSGTRLTVV.

J is TRBJ2-2 and V is TRBV9; 10 nucleotides agree with TRBD1. The ends lost 6 bases at V and 7 bases at J; junction bases unmatched: 15. This CDR3 has 17 amino acids. Germline V gene lookup returns CDR1 SGDLS and CDR2 YYNGEE. The CDR3 coding sequence is TGTGCCAGCATCGACCATGGGGGACAGGGGTTTGTCGGGGAGCTGTTTTTT. Protein sequence: CASIDHGGQGFVGELFF.

The chain combines TRBV27 with TRBJ1-2; no reliable D call. The CDR3 consists of 13 residues. Between the trimmed V and J ends, which lost 5 bases and 8 bases, there was a span of 15 bases. Germline CDR1 MNHEY, CDR2 SMNVEV (reference sequence). The CDR3 is CASSPTGPPGYTF. DNA for the CDR3: TGTGCCAGCAGTCCCACTGGTCCGCCGGGCTACACCTTC.

The J gene is TRBJ2-7, the V gene TRBV7-6; no clear D. With 2 bases removed from V and 3 bases from J, the gap between germline ends came to 23 bases. Germline CDR1 reads SGHVS; CDR2 reads FNYEAQ. The CDR3 is made up of 18 amino acids. CDR3: CASSLTPFGMGSSYEQYF. The CDR3 bases are TGTGCCAGCAGCTTAACTCCCTTTGGGATGGGCTCAAGCTACGAGCAGTACTTC. The variable domain in full, with the rest retrieved from reference TRBV7-6 and TRBJ2-7, is GAGVSQSPRYKVTKRGQDVALRCDPISGHVSLYWYRQALGQGPEFLTYFNYEAQQDKSGLPNDRFSAERPEGSISTLTIQRTEQRDSAMYRCASSLTPFGMGSSYEQYFGPGTRLTVT.

Written as DNA, the CDR3 is TGTGCCACCAGTGAGCCTGGGACTAATGAAAAACTGTTTTTT. Its translation: CATSEPGTNEKLFF. V is TRBV24-1 and J is TRBJ1-4; D unclear. Per germline, CDR1 KGHDR and CDR2 SFDVKD. V shed 4 bases and J shed 2 bases, with 7 bases lying between them. The CDR3 is 14 amino acids.

The rearrangement links TRBV7-8 to TRBJ1-5; 7 bases are a match to TRBD1. CDR3 length equals 14 residues. The V segment lost 2 bases and the J segment 7 bases; nucleotides outside the gene matches: 5. Germline lookup yields CDR1 SGHVS and CDR2 FQNEAQ. The CDR3 loop reads CASSLLGGGQPQHF. The CDR3 region has the DNA TGTGCCAGCAGCTTATTAGGGGGCGGACAGCCCCAGCATTTT.

The chain carries TRBV9 and TRBJ1-2; TRBD1 is a possible D gene (5 bases). CDR1 and CDR2 (germline): SGDLS, YYNGEE. The CDR3 is made up of 14 amino acids. Trimming stripped 0 bases from V and 7 bases from J, with 13 bases between. Here the CDR3 DNA reads TGTGCCAGCAGCGTAGCCGGGACTGACTTTGGCTACACCTTC. Translation gives CASSVAGTDFGYTF.

This clone occurred a few times. The gene calls are TRBV29-1 and TRBJ1-4; D gene unclear. Trimming stripped 4 bases from V and 7 bases from J, with 7 bases between. The CDR3 has 11 amino acids. From germline, CDR1 is SQVTM and CDR2 ANQGSEA. The DNA of the CDR3 is TGCAGCGTTGGTGTAGTTGAAAAACTGTTTTTT. Its protein is CSVGVVEKLFF.

This clone was found once. The V gene is TRBV6-5, the J gene TRBJ2-1; D may be TRBD2 (6 bases). The germline V gene encodes CDR1 MNHEY and CDR2 SVGAGI. V was shortened by 7 bases and J by 5 bases, with 18 bases between the two germline ends. There are 15 residues in the CDR3. DNA for the CDR3: TGTGCCAGCACTCCCGCGGGGCCAGCACACAATGAGCAGTTCTTC. Translation gives CASTPAGPAHNEQFF.

The rearrangement joins TRBV2 to TRBJ1-1, with 7 bases identical to TRBD1. This CDR3 spans 13 amino acids. V lost 8 bases and J lost 3; bases outside the gene matches: 6. Germline loops: CDR1 SNHLY, CDR2 FYNNEI. The CDR3 spells CASARGPDTEAFF. CDR3 DNA: TGTGCCAGCGCAAGGGGGCCAGACACTGAAGCTTTCTTT.

The rearrangement links TRBV30 to TRBJ2-7, with D unclear. There are 13 residues in the CDR3. Deletions cut 2 bases from V and 3 bases from J, with 11 bases between. CDR1 and CDR2 from the germline V gene are GTSNPN and SVGIG (reference sequence). The CDR3 nucleotides are TGTGCCTGGAGTTCCGAGCAGTACTACGAGCAGTACTTC. It is translated as CAWSSEQYYEQYF.

V is TRBV4-2 and J is TRBJ2-7; D possibly corresponds to TRBD1 (5 bases). The germline gives CDR1 LGHNA, CDR2 YNFKEQ. The CDR3 has 14 amino acids. V was shortened by 0 bases and J by 2 bases, with 8 bases between the two germline ends. The CDR3: CASSQEQVPYEQYF. Written as DNA, the CDR3 is TGTGCCAGCAGCCAAGAACAGGTCCCCTACGAGCAGTACTTC.

The rearrangement links TRBV3-1 (or the pseudogene TRBV3-2) to TRBJ1-1; D uncertain. Germline V gives CDR1 LGHDT, CDR2 YNNKEL (reference sequence). Trimming shortened V by 2 bases and J by 1 base, and 14 bases separated the two germline ends. This CDR3 region has 16 residues. CDR3 in DNA: TGTGCCAGCAGCCAATGGTTTGCAGATTCGAACACTGAAGCTTTCTTT. Protein sequence: CASSQWFADSNTEAFF.

About this clone itself: In the same sample, other DNA sequences code for this CDR3. The chain links TRBV18 to TRBJ1-1; no clear D. V shed 2 bases and J shed 1 base, with 5 bases lying between them. This CDR3 spans 13 amino acids. Germline V CDR1 and CDR2: KGHSH, LQKENI. This chain's CDR3 is CASSPGQNTEAFF. Written as DNA, the CDR3 is TGTGCCAGCTCACCAGGGCAGAACACTGAAGCTTTCTTT.

The chain combines TRBV2 with TRBJ1-6, with no clear D. The V gene's germline CDR1 is SNHLY and CDR2 FYNNEI. The CDR3 consists of 17 residues. Trimming removed 6 bases at V and 1 base at J, with 16 bases between. CDR3 region: CASSPRPDFSYNSPLHF. CDR3 DNA sequence: TGTGCCAGCAGCCCCCGGCCAGACTTTTCCTATAATTCACCCCTCCACTTT.

The count of this clone is one. This chain uses TRBV2 with TRBJ1-1; TRBD1 might be the D (5 bases). Between the trimmed V and J ends, which lost 2 bases and 1 base, there was a span of 14 bases. Germline V gene sequence: CDR1 SNHLY, CDR2 FYNNEI. The CDR3 loop spans 16 amino acids. CDR3 bases: TGTGCCAGCAGTGAAACAAGGGGAGTTGGGAACACTGAAGCTTTCTTT. Protein product: CASSETRGVGNTEAFF. Supplemented by reference TRBV2 and TRBJ1-1, the full variable domain reads EPEVTQTPSHQVTQMGQEVILRCVPISNHLYFYWYRQILGQKVEFLVSFYNNEISEKSEIFDDQFSVERPDGSNFTLKIRSTKLEDSAMYFCASSETRGVGNTEAFFGQGTRLTVV.

The V gene is TRBV28, the J gene TRBJ2-2; 10 bases align to TRBD1. V was pared by 2 bases and J by 5 bases, with 11 bases of the junction left unmatched. Per germline, CDR1 MDHEN and CDR2 SYDVKM. The length of the CDR3 is 18 residues. CDR3 amino acids: CASSLRPGQGLQTGELFF. The DNA for the CDR3 is TGTGCCAGCAGTTTAAGACCGGGACAGGGGTTACAAACCGGGGAGCTGTTTTTT.

This rearrangement joins TRBV7-8 to TRBJ2-2; D remains ambiguous. The CDR3 has 13 amino acids. Germline-derived CDR1 and CDR2 are SGHVS and FQNEAQ. Trimming took off 0 bases at V and 4 bases at J, with 3 bases between the two ends. The CDR3 DNA reads TGTGCCAGCAGCTTAGCTTCCACCGGGGAGCTGTTTTTT. The encoded protein is CASSLASTGELFF.

The chain is built from TRBV6-1 and TRBJ1-2; 8 bases line up with TRBD1. The CDR3 loop spans 13 amino acids. V dropped 3 bases and J dropped 4; count of bases not matched to a gene: 1. CDR1 and CDR2 from the germline V gene are MNHNS and SASEGT. This CDR3 reads CASSDGQGYGYTF. The CDR3, as DNA: TGTGCCAGCAGTGACGGACAGGGCTATGGCTACACCTTC.

This chain uses TRBV4-1 with TRBJ1-1, with 11 bases matching TRBD1. Looked up from germline, CDR1 is MGHRA and CDR2 is YSYEKL. The CDR3 has 16 residues. V lost 0 bases to trimming and J lost 5 bases; unmatched junction nucleotides: 5. CDR3 DNA: TGCGCCAGCAGCCAAGATAGCGGGACAGGGGGGACTGAAGCTTTCTTT. Residues: CASSQDSGTGGTEAFF.

This chain joins TRBV7-7 and TRBJ1-1; D unresolved. Per germline, CDR1 SSHAT and CDR2 FNYEAQ (reference sequence). Trimming left V 3 bases short and J 0 bases short, with 5 bases between. The CDR3 runs 13 residues. The CDR3 is CASSFSVNTEAFF. Written as DNA, the CDR3 is TGTGCCAGCAGCTTCTCCGTGAACACTGAAGCTTTCTTT.